The 8 T cell receptor beta chains reported below all come from one sample, sequenced in a study of shared clonotypes between healthy human individuals. Libraries were prepared by immunoSEQ multiplex PCR; TCRdb keeps only in-frame clonotypes and omits some of them. The data show more than 2,000,000 clones, more than 80% seen once. Input material: naive CD4+ T cells from PBMCs. The subset denotes: CD45RA+ positively selected. These receptors all come from a man younger than 30 in good health. Some clones in this sample may be carry-over from other donors' samples.

V usage is TRBV2 and J usage is TRBJ1-5; 7 bases match TRBD1. J lost 7 bases, V lost 8 bases, and 14 bases had no gene match. Germline values: CDR1 SNHLY, CDR2 FYNNEI. The CDR3 consists of 15 residues. The CDR3 is CASQRQGDVGQPQHF. Here the CDR3 DNA reads TGTGCCAGCCAGCGGCAGGGGGACGTTGGGCAGCCCCAGCATTTT.

This clone appeared a few times. The chain links TRBV2 to TRBJ2-7; 15 positions match TRBD2. Losses at the gene ends were 8 bases for V and 4 bases for J; bases not matched to a gene: 0. CDR3 length equals 13 residues. Germline CDR1 and CDR2: SNHLY and FYNNEI. The DNA of the CDR3 is TGTGCCAGCGGGACTAGCGGGAGGTACGAGCAGTACTTC. This codes for CASGTSGRYEQYF.

This sequence joins TRBV2 and TRBJ2-3; 10 bases fit TRBD1. Germline V gene lookup returns CDR1 SNHLY and CDR2 FYNNEI. The CDR3 totals 16 residues. Trimming at V came to 5 bases and at J to 6 bases, leaving 11 bases not matched to a gene. This chain's CDR3 is CASSTPGGDRGDTQYF. CDR3 nucleotide sequence: TGTGCCAGCAGTACTCCCGGAGGGGACAGGGGTGATACGCAGTATTTT.

This chain connects TRBV29-1 to TRBJ2-1, with 9 nucleotides matching TRBD1. In germline, CDR1 is SQVTM, CDR2 ANQGSEA. Trimming at V came to 3 bases and at J to 8 bases, leaving 11 bases not matched to a gene. This CDR3 is 15 amino acids long. The chain's CDR3 is CSVDGYGQGMDEQFF. The CDR3 DNA sequence: TGCAGCGTTGATGGGTATGGACAGGGGATGGATGAGCAGTTCTTC.

CDR3 region: CASSYGRRYEQYF. The DNA of the CDR3 is TGTGCCAGCAGTTACGGGAGGAGGTACGAGCAGTACTTC. V and J are TRBV6-5 and TRBJ2-7; D is possibly TRBD2 (6 bases). Germline lookup yields CDR1 MNHEY and CDR2 SVGAGI. This CDR3 has 13 residues. Trimming removed 2 bases from V and 4 bases from J, with 9 bases in between.

V gene TRBV7-9 combines with J gene TRBJ2-4; no clear D gene. The CDR3 runs 14 residues. V shed 5 bases and J shed 9 bases, with 17 bases lying between them. The germline V gene encodes CDR1 SEHNR and CDR2 FQNEAQ (reference sequence). CDR3 protein: CASSELKDGGIQYF. The CDR3 bases are TGTGCCAGCAGCGAATTAAAGGACGGCGGCATTCAGTACTTC.

Worth noting for this clone: The same CDR3 is also encoded by other DNA sequences in this sample. This chain connects TRBV30 to TRBJ1-2; D not certain. The germline CDR1 and CDR2 sequences are GTSNPN and SVGIG (reference sequence). V gave up 3 bases and J gave up 2 bases, with 7 bases separating them. This CDR3 contains 12 residues. CDR3 sequence reads: CAWSPGNYGYTF. The CDR3 DNA reads as TGTGCCTGGAGCCCAGGAAACTATGGCTACACCTTC.

About this clone itself: Other DNA sequences in this specimen translate into the identical CDR3. The J gene is TRBJ2-5, the V gene TRBV5-1; 10 bases map to TRBD1. Per germline, CDR1 SGHRS and CDR2 YFSETQ. This CDR3 has 15 residues. V lost 3 bases to trimming and J lost 3 bases; unmatched junction nucleotides: 5. The CDR3 bases are TGCGCCAGCAGCTCAGCCGGGACAGGGGAAGAGACCCAGTACTTC. Encoded protein: CASSSAGTGEETQYF.